The rows below give T cell receptor beta chains drawn from one sample of a study of blood T cell repertoires in COVID-19. TCRdb's table, derived via immunoSEQ multiplex PCR, lists solely in-frame clones and lacks some. This table holds fewer than 700,000 clones, less than 90% found once. The sample comprised peripheral blood. These receptors came from a woman aged 50 to 65 with COVID-19, enrolled during active disease. Each CDR3 is given with its conserved first and last residue. The D gene is left open where the match is weak. Clone size, where shown, is once, few, many, or a class for clones that have expanded.

cdr3_aa cdr3_nt v_call clone_size d_call j_call
CASSIQGTAKNIQYF TGTGCCAGTAGTATACAGGGGACCGCCAAAAACATTCAGTACTTC TRBV19 once - TRBJ2-4
CAISGFQTTSGIYNEQFF TGTGCCATCAGTGGGTTTCAGACGACTAGCGGGATTTACAATGAGCAGTTCTTC TRBV10-3 - TRBD2 TRBJ2-1
CASSFPVRRGLDGYTF TGTGCCAGCAGTTTCCCTGTCCGGAGGGGGCTCGATGGCTACACCTTC TRBV28 once TRBD1 TRBJ1-2
CATSAGEGGFEADTQYF TGTGCCACCAGTGCAGGGGAGGGGGGCTTCGAGGCAGATACGCAGTATTTT TRBV24-1 - - TRBJ2-3
CASSEDGAPQHF TGTGCCAGCAGTGAAGATGGGGCGCCCCAGCATTTT TRBV2 - - TRBJ1-5
CAIRDYLEEQYF TGTGCCATCAGGGACTACCTGGAGGAGCAGTACTTC TRBV10-3 - - TRBJ2-7
CASSSDRGPYGYTF TGTGCCAGCAGTTCAGACAGGGGCCCCTATGGCTACACCTTC TRBV7-2 few TRBD1 TRBJ1-2
CASSQGAATGELFF TGTGCCAGCAGCCAAGGGGCAGCCACCGGGGAGCTGTTTTTT TRBV3-1/TRBV3-2 - - TRBJ2-2
CASSRSTSGLTDTQYF TGTGCCAGCAGCCGTTCGACTAGCGGGCTCACAGATACGCAGTATTTT TRBV3-1/TRBV3-2 - TRBD2 TRBJ2-3
CACEGNTEAFF TGTGCCTGCGAGGGCAACACTGAAGCTTTCTTT TRBV6-5 - - TRBJ1-1
CASSEALGLAASYEQYF TGTGCCAGCAGTGAAGCGCTTGGGCTAGCGGCCTCCTACGAGCAGTACTTC TRBV2 few TRBD2 TRBJ2-7
CASSTLRASGGPNEQFF TGTGCCAGTAGTACCCTTAGGGCAAGCGGGGGGCCCAATGAGCAGTTCTTC TRBV19 - TRBD2 TRBJ2-1
CASSEGRGGPGELFF TGTGCCAGCAGTGAAGGTCGGGGGGGCCCCGGGGAGCTGTTTTTT TRBV2 - TRBD2 TRBJ2-2
CASSRLGTGTYGYTF TGTGCCAGCAGCCGACTGGGGACAGGGACGTATGGCTACACCTTC TRBV2 once TRBD1 TRBJ1-2
CAWGKGLYEQYF TGTGCCTGGGGAAAGGGACTGTACGAGCAGTACTTC TRBV30 - - TRBJ2-7
CASALAGGYNEQFF TGCGCCAGCGCACTAGCGGGGGGATACAATGAGCAGTTCTTC TRBV5-1 - TRBD2 TRBJ2-1
CASSYSPLSYEQYF TGTGCCAGCAGTTACTCACCACTCTCCTACGAGCAGTACTTC TRBV6-5 - - TRBJ2-7
CASSPRRRGGTEAFF TGTGCCAGCAGTCCAAGGCGCAGGGGAGGGACTGAAGCTTTCTTT TRBV2 - - TRBJ1-1
CASSPQGGLQTEAFF TGTGCCAGCAGCCCCCAAGGTGGGCTACAGACTGAAGCTTTCTTT TRBV9 - - TRBJ1-1
CASSFRGGTEAFF TGTGCCAGCAGTTTCCGGGGGGGGACTGAAGCTTTCTTT TRBV27 - - TRBJ1-1
CSAPPPYGYTF TGCAGTGCTCCTCCTCCTTATGGCTACACCTTC TRBV20-1 - - TRBJ1-2
CASRNGYEQYF TGTGCCAGCCGAAACGGGTACGAGCAGTACTTC TRBV2 - - TRBJ2-7
CASSLSITGVDQPQHF TGTGCCAGCAGTTTATCCATTACAGGGGTTGATCAGCCCCAGCATTTT TRBV27 - TRBD1 TRBJ1-5
CASSEGARETQYF TGTGCCAGCAGCGAGGGGGCGAGGGAGACCCAGTACTTC TRBV5-6 - TRBD1 TRBJ2-5
CASSELAGFNEQYF TGTGCCAGCAGTGAATTAGCGGGGTTCAACGAGCAGTACTTC TRBV6-1 - TRBD2 TRBJ2-7
CASSLGRGGENTIYF TGTGCCAGCAGCTTGGGGCGGGGTGGAGAAAACACCATATATTTT TRBV5-4 - - TRBJ1-3
CASSKQGLYGGYTF TGTGCCAGCAGTAAACAGGGTTTGTATGGTGGCTACACCTTC TRBV6-5 - - TRBJ1-2
CASSLEGGPVDEQYF TGTGCCAGCAGCTTAGAGGGGGGGCCGGTCGACGAGCAGTACTTC TRBV11-1 - - TRBJ2-7
CASSLQGAVGQPQHF TGCGCCAGCAGCCTTCAGGGGGCCGTCGGTCAGCCCCAGCATTTT TRBV5-1 few TRBD1 TRBJ1-5
CVSGRTVQETQYF TGTGTTTCTGGGCGGACAGTCCAAGAGACCCAGTACTTC TRBV15 once - TRBJ2-5
CASSSLSEGEQYF TGCGCCAGCAGCAGCCTTTCGGAGGGCGAGCAGTACTTC TRBV5-1 - - TRBJ2-7
CASSPATGSGELFF TGTGCCAGCAGCCCTGCGACAGGGTCGGGGGAGCTGTTTTTT TRBV7-2 - TRBD1 TRBJ2-2
CASSGQGLAGINEQFF TGCGCCAGCAGCGGCCAAGGACTAGCGGGGATTAATGAGCAGTTCTTC TRBV4-1 - TRBD2 TRBJ2-1
CASSRTSGRTDTQYF TGTGCCAGCAGCCGGACTAGCGGTCGCACAGATACGCAGTATTTT TRBV5-4 - TRBD2 TRBJ2-3
CATSDSTGSYEQYF TGTGCCACCAGTGATTCTACAGGCTCCTACGAGCAGTACTTC TRBV24-1 - - TRBJ2-7
CASSQDPGLAASTDTQYF TGTGCCAGCAGCCAGGACCCGGGACTAGCCGCCAGCACAGATACGCAGTATTTT TRBV3-1/TRBV3-2 - TRBD2 TRBJ2-3
CASSYTRGDNEQFF TGTGCCAGCAGCTATACCCGGGGGGACAATGAGCAGTTCTTC TRBV6-2/TRBV6-3 - TRBD2 TRBJ2-1
CASSQGLADYEQYF TGTGCCAGCAGCCAAGGACTAGCGGATTACGAGCAGTACTTC TRBV3-1/TRBV3-2 - TRBD2 TRBJ2-7
CASLQGASSYEQYF TGTGCCAGCCTTCAGGGGGCTTCCTCCTACGAGCAGTACTTC TRBV7-8 - TRBD1 TRBJ2-7
CASSLAGTGGNTIYF TGTGCCAGCAGCTTAGCCGGCACAGGTGGGAACACCATATATTTT TRBV13 - - TRBJ1-3
CASSRAGVDYGYTF TGTGCCAGTAGCAGGGCAGGGGTTGATTATGGCTACACCTTC TRBV19 once - TRBJ1-2
CASSTAADTQYF TGTGCCAGCAGCACAGCTGCGGATACGCAGTATTTT TRBV12-3/TRBV12-4 - - TRBJ2-3
CASSEQSYNEQFF TGTGCCAGCAGTGAGCAGTCCTACAATGAGCAGTTCTTC TRBV6-1 - - TRBJ2-1
CASSQTGQSPYEQYF TGTGCCAGCTCGCAAACGGGACAGTCCCCCTACGAGCAGTACTTC TRBV18 - TRBD1 TRBJ2-7
CASSPGLDTGELFF TGTGCCAGCAGCCCCGGACTCGACACCGGGGAGCTGTTTTTT TRBV3-1/TRBV3-2 - - TRBJ2-2
CASSTPGQAFYEQYF TGTGCCAGCAGTACTCCGGGACAGGCCTTCTACGAGCAGTACTTC TRBV28 - TRBD1 TRBJ2-7
CASSLGREAFF TGTGCCAGCAGCTTAGGCAGGGAAGCTTTCTTT TRBV5-6 - - TRBJ1-1
CASPRGGTQYF TGTGCCAGCCCCAGAGGGGGTACGCAGTATTTT TRBV11-2 - - TRBJ2-3
CASSQEPGGSSGNTIYF TGTGCCAGCAGCCAAGAGCCAGGGGGAAGCTCTGGAAACACCATATATTTT TRBV3-1/TRBV3-2 - TRBD1 TRBJ1-3
CASSFKTGQGAIDTQYF TGTGCCAGCAGCTTTAAAACGGGACAGGGGGCGATAGATACGCAGTATTTT TRBV13 once TRBD1 TRBJ2-3
CASKTGNTEAFF TGTGCCAGCAAGACAGGAAACACTGAAGCTTTCTTT TRBV3-1/TRBV3-2 - - TRBJ1-1
CASSLLDTQYF TGTGCCAGCAGCCTCCTGGATACGCAGTATTTT TRBV12-3/TRBV12-4 - - TRBJ2-3